The 2 T cell receptor beta chains presented below share a single source sample, sequenced in a study of T-cell reconstitution after alpha-beta-depleted transplantation in children. Preparation of the TCRbeta library was carried out with unique molecular identifiers. TCRdb processed the PCR reads anew with MiXCR; each CDR3 protein has one entry. The data contain about 360,000 distinct CDR3 sequences, 10% to 15% of them singletons. The sample consisted of PBMCs, taken from the stem cell graft. All receptors derive from a human donor who donated a stem cell graft to a child with Fanconi anemia.

This clonotype appeared many times. The CDR3 DNA is TGTGCCAGCAGCTTGGGGGGGCAGGAGAGAGAAAAACTGTTTTTT. As protein: CASSLGGQEREKLFF. This chain joins TRBV7-8 and TRBJ1-4, with a possible D match to TRBD1 (6 bases). Germline CDR1 SGHVS, CDR2 FQNEAQ. The V gene lost 3 bases and the J gene lost 8 bases, with 16 bases spanning the gap. This CDR3 contains 15 residues.

The chain joins TRBV29-1 to TRBJ2-2; weak D call: TRBD2 (7 bases). Germline values: CDR1 SQVTM, CDR2 ANQGSEA. Trimming left V 7 bases short and J 4 bases short, with 16 bases between. The CDR3 covers 14 residues. The CDR3 loop reads CSADLGGGTGELFF. CDR3 coding DNA: TGCAGCGCCGATCTGGGAGGGGGCACCGGGGAGCTGTTTTTT.